This T cell receptor beta chain was sequenced in a study of cytomegalovirus exposure and HLA in healthy donors. For this clone: Its antigen is unidentified.

J gave up 2 bases and V 7 bases, and 4 bases lay outside the gene matches. This CDR3 has 14 amino acids. Germline CDR1 is SGHRS and CDR2 is YFSETQ. Findings and limits, study-wide: TCR beta V- and J-gene trimming, according to a later analysis, was linked to a missense DCLRE1C variant.

Researchers ran the PCR with 60 Vbeta and 13 Jbeta primers. Sequencing used immunoSEQ multiplex PCR; TCRdb keeps in-frame clones, though not all of them. The table records 60,000 to 95,000 clones, approximately 80% of them present only once. The specimen was PBMCs. This receptor was identified in a man aged 65 to 85 in good health and CMV-seropositive. The chain joins TRBV5-1 to TRBJ1-5, with TRBD1 matching over 9 bases. CDR3 region: CASDRDRGNQPQHF. CDR3 nucleotides: TGCGCCAGCGATCGGGACAGGGGCAATCAGCCCCAGCATTTT.